This T cell receptor beta chain comes out of a study of blood T cells in healthy people across ages (dated by TCRdb to between 2015 and 2016). Regarding the research as a whole: In model experiments, roughly one uniquely barcoded TCR beta cDNA molecule per two T cells was captured by template switching. To avoid experimental bias, donors of different ages were spread randomly across the sequencing lanes. Age-related changes in TCR beta repertoire diversity were measured in the study by deep sequencing normalized with unique cDNA molecular identifiers. Donors were grouped into four age groups: young (average roughly 17 years), middle-aged (around 39), aged (approximately 67) and long-lived (about 89). For two donors (one aged 18 to 29 and one aged 80 or older), the study analyzed two additional independent replicas of 1 million unique cDNA reads from the same blood draw. Broader findings and caveats from the paper: The long-lived group showed more naive CD4+ T cells, fewer expanded clones and increased TCR diversity than the aged group, suggesting age selection. Bulk unsorted PBMC profiling prevented conclusive comparison of naive and antigen-experienced compartments. A strong correlation was found between observed TCR beta diversity and the percentage of naive T cells measured by flow cytometry. Because donor CMV infection status was unknown, age-related changes in expanded clonotypes were potentially confounded. Total diversity estimates from one million sequenced T cells were considered lower bounds and underestimates. Observed TCR beta diversity per million T cells fell roughly linearly with age, and a significant reduction was already apparent by age roughly 40.

This clonotype was seen only a few times. It has no known antigen specificity. It has no much larger one-base neighbor in the sample; base qualities were not kept. Germline trimming amounts to 2 bases on V and 3 bases on J, with 7 as the count of junction bases outside the gene matches. Looking up the germline V gene yields CDR1 ENHRY and CDR2 SYGVKD. The CDR3 numbers 16 residues from cysteine through phenylalanine. Just the 48-base CDR3 DNA is kept, in frame starting at base 1. The library was produced with 5' RACE. The sample was run on an Illumina HiSeq 2500. A second PCR of roughly 6 to 12 cycles was performed with a sample-barcoded 5' primer and a J-beta primer mix. Each TCR beta cDNA molecule received a unique molecular identifier from a template-switch 5' adaptor carrying 12 random nucleotides. At least 2.5 million CDR3-containing paired-end reads were obtained from each sample. The Mint cDNA synthesis kit, primed by a TRBC-specific oligonucleotide, was used to synthesize first-strand cDNA from all RNA. Following uracil-DNA glycosylase treatment, all cDNA underwent a first 18-cycle PCR with the universal primers M1SS and BC2_uni_R. The paper's processing steps were these. For normalization, 1 million high-quality reads, each with a distinct molecular identifier, were randomly selected from each sample. Reads with shared molecular identifiers were discarded instead of being binned into consensus sequences. MiTCR, with a Q25 quality threshold and the strictest error-elimination algorithm, was used for CDR3 identification, clonotype clustering and error correction. A nonparametric unseen species model using Euler transformation provided a lower-bound estimate of total TCR beta diversity. TCRdb's own reprocessing of the public reads used fastp at Q25 and MiXCR and kept productive beta chains. Merged by CDR3 protein, the rows form single entries marked with the most common genes and DNA. The V and J calls and clone size come from TCRdb's table, not from the authors' own analysis. The sample yields 1 million to 1.2 million distinct CDR3 sequences; about two fifths were counted once. The ten largest clonotypes hold under 15% of the sample.

Systemically healthy Caucasian individuals from Russia, 39 in total and aged roughly 6 to 95 years, were included as donors. About 10 milliliters of peripheral blood were collected from each donor into EDTA-treated Vacutainer tubes. Ficoll-Paque density-gradient centrifugation was used to isolate PBMCs, with at least 6.5 million per sample. Total RNA, at least 5 micrograms per sample, was extracted from PBMCs with Trizol reagent. For every donor, flow cytometry on a PBMC aliquot measured the percentage of naive CD45RAhigh/CD27high T cells. Input material: blood. The V and J segments used are TRBV10-3 and TRBJ1-2, with 9 bases matching TRBD1. The receptor was isolated from a man aged 18-30 years in good health. The CDR3 reads CAISEPTGGQDYGYTF. The DNA is TGTGCCATCAGTGAGCCAACAGGGGGCCAGGACTATGGCTACACCTTC.